This T cell receptor (beta chain) was recovered during a study of identifying expanded T cells in peripheral blood. Overall study results and limits: Variance in clone template counts between approximately two-week samples significantly increased with total template count across all healthy donors.

Using immunoSEQ multiplex PCR, the repertoire was profiled, and TCRdb retains in-frame clones only, with some absent. The sample includes approximately 56,000 clones, roughly 82% seen only once; the top ten take 14%. The CDR3 runs to 18 residues. Germline V gene sequence: CDR1 SEHNR, CDR2 FQNEAQ (reference sequence). J was trimmed by 4 bases and V by 4 bases; bases with no gene match: 7. Notes on this clone: Antigen specificity is unknown.

The chain carries TRBV7-9 and TRBJ2-1, with 16 bases lining up with TRBD2. The sequence derives from a person aged 18 to 75 in good health. What was sequenced was blood. CDR3 DNA sequence: TGTGCCAGCAGCTGGGGACTAGCGGGGGGGCTAAATTACAATGAGCAGTTCTTC. Translating gives CASSWGLAGGLNYNEQFF.